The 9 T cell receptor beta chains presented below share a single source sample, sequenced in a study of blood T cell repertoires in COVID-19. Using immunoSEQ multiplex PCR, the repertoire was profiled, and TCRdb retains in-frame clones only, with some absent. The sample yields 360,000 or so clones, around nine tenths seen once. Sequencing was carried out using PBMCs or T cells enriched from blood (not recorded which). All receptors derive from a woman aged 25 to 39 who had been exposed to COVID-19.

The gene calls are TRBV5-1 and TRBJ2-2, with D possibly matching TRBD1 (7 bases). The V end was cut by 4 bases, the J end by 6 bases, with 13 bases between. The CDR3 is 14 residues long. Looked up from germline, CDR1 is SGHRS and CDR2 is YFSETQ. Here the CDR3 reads CASSPGGMPGELFF. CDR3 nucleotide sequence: TGCGCCAGCAGCCCAGGGGGGATGCCCGGGGAGCTGTTTTTT.

The CDR3 loop is CAWSVGTGGSTDTQYF. CDR3 bases: TGTGCCTGGAGTGTAGGAACAGGGGGAAGCACAGATACGCAGTATTTT. The V call is TRBV30, the J call TRBJ2-3; 8 nucleotides align to TRBD1. The CDR3 is 16 residues long. The ends lost 0 bases at V and 0 bases at J; junction bases unmatched: 5. The germline V gene encodes CDR1 GTSNPN and CDR2 SVGIG (reference sequence).

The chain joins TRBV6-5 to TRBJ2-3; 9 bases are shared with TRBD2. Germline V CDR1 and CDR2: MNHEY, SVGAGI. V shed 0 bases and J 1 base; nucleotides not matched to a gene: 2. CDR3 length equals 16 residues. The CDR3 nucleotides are TGTGCCAGCAGTTACTCGTGGACTAGCGGCACAGATACGCAGTATTTT. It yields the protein CASSYSWTSGTDTQYF.

The CDR3 here is CASSWLAGAYEQYF. CDR3 sequence (DNA): TGCGCCAGCAGCTGGCTAGCGGGAGCGTACGAGCAGTACTTC. The rearrangement uses TRBV5-1 and TRBJ2-7; 10 positions agree with TRBD2. The V and J ends lost 3 bases and 4 bases, in that order; junction bases with no gene match: 4. The CDR3 loop spans 14 amino acids. Germline V lookup: CDR1 SGHRS, CDR2 YFSETQ.

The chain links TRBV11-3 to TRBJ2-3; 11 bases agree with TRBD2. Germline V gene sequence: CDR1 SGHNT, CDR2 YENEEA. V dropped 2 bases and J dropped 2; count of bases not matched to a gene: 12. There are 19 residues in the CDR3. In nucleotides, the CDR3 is TGTGCCAGCAGCTTAACTAGCGGGAGCGGGGGGTTTTCCACAGATACGCAGTATTTT. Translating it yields CASSLTSGSGGFSTDTQYF. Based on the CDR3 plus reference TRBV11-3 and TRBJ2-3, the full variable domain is EAGVVQSPRYKIIEKKQPVAFWCNPISGHNTLYWYLQNLGQGPELLIRYENEEAVDDSQLPKDRFSAERLKGVDSTLKIQPAELGDSAVYLCASSLTSGSGGFSTDTQYFGPGTRLTVL.

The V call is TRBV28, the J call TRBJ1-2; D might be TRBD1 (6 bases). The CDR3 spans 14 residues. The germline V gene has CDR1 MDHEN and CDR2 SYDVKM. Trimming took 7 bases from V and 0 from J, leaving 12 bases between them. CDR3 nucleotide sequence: TGTGCCAGCAACAGGGTCCCTTCTAACTATGGCTACACCTTC. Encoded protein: CASNRVPSNYGYTF.

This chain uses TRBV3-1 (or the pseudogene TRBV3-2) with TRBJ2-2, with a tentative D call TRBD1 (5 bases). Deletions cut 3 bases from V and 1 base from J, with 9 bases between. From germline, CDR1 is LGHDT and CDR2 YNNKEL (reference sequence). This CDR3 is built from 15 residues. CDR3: CASSHLGQNTGELFF. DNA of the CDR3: TGTGCCAGCAGCCACCTAGGACAGAACACCGGGGAGCTGTTTTTT.

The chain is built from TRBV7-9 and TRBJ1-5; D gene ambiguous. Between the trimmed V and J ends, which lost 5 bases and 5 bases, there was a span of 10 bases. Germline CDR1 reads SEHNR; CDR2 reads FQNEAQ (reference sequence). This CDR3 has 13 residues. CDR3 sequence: CASSPGDYQPQHF. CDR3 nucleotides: TGTGCCAGCAGCCCCGGAGATTATCAGCCCCAGCATTTT.

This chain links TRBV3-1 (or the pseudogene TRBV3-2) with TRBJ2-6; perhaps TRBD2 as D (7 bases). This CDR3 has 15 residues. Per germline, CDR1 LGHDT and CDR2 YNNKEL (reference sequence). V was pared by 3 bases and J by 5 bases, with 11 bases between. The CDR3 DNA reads TGTGCCAGCAGCCAGGGGGGGGACAGGGCCAACGTCCTGACTTTC. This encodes CASSQGGDRANVLTF.